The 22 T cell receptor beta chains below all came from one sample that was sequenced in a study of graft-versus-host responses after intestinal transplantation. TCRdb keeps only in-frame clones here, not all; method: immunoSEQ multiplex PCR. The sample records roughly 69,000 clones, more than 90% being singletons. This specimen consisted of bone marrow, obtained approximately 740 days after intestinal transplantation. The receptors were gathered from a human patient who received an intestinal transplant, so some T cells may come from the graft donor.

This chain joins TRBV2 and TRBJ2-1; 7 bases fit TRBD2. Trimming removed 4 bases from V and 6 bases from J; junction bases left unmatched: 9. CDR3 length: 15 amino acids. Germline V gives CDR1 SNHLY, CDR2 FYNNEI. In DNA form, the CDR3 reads TGTGCCAGCAGTGGGGTTGGGAGGGCCGTCAATGAGCAGTTCTTC. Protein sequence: CASSGVGRAVNEQFF. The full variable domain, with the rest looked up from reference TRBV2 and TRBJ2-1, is EPEVTQTPSHQVTQMGQEVILRCVPISNHLYFYWYRQILGQKVEFLVSFYNNEISEKSEIFDDQFSVERPDGSNFTLKIRSTKLEDSAMYFCASSGVGRAVNEQFFGPGTRLTVL.

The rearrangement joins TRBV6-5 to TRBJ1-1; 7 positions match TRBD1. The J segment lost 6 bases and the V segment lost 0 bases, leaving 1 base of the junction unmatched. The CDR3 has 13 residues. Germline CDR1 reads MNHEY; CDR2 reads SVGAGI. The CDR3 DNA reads TGTGCCAGCAGTTACTCGGGGACAGCTGAAGCTTTCTTT. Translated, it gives CASSYSGTAEAFF.

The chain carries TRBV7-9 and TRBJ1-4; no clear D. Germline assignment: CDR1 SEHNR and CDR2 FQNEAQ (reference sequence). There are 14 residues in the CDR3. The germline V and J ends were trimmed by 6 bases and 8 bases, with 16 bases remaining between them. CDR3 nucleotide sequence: TGTGCCAGCAGAACTACCACGGATTTCGAAAAACTGTTTTTT. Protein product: CASRTTTDFEKLFF.

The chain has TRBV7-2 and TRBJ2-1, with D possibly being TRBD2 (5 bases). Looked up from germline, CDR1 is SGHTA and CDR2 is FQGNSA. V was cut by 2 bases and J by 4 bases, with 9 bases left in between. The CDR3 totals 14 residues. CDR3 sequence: CASSLRDYYNEQFF. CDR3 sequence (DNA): TGTGCCAGCAGCTTACGAGACTATTACAATGAGCAGTTCTTC.

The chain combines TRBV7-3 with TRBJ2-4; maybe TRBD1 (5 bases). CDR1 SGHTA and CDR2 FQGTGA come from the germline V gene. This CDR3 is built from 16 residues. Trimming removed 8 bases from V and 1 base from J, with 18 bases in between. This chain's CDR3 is CASLLGVVAAKNIQYF. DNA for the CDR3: TGTGCCAGCCTTCTAGGGGTAGTTGCGGCCAAAAACATTCAGTACTTC.

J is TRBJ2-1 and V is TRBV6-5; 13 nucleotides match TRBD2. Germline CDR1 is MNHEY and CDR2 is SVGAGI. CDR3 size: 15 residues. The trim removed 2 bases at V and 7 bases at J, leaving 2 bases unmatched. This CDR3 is CASSYGTSGTNEQFF. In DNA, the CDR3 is TGTGCCAGCAGTTACGGGACTAGCGGGACTAATGAGCAGTTCTTC.

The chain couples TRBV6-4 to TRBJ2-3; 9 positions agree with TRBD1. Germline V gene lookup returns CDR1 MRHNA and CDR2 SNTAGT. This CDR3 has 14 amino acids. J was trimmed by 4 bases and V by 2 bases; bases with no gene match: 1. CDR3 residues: CASSDTGGADTQYF. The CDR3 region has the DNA TGTGCCAGCAGTGACACAGGGGGCGCAGATACGCAGTATTTT.

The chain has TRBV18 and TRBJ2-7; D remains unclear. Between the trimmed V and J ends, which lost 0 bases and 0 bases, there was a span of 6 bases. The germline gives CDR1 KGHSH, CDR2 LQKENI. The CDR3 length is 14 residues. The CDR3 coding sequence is TGTGCCAGCTCACCACCAGGTAACTCCTACGAGCAGTACTTC. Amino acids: CASSPPGNSYEQYF.

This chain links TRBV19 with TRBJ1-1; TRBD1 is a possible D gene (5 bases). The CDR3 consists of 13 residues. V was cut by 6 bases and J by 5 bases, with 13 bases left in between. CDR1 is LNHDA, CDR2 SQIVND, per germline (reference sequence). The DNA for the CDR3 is TGTGCCAGTAGCAGACAGTCCCAAACTGAAGCTTTCTTT. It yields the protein CASSRQSQTEAFF. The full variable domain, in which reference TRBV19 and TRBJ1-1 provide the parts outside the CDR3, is DGGITQSPKYLFRKEGQNVTLSCEQNLNHDAMYWYRQDPGQGLRLIYYSQIVNDFQKGDIAEGYSVSREKKESFPLTVTSAQKNPTAFYLCASSRQSQTEAFFGQGTRLTVV.

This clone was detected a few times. The CDR3 here is CASSEEGNQPQHF. DNA of the CDR3: TGTGCCAGCAGTGAAGAGGGAAATCAGCCCCAGCATTTT. V usage is TRBV2 and J usage is TRBJ1-5, with D unclear. Trimming shortened V by 1 base and J by 4 bases, and 5 bases separated the two germline ends. CDR1 is SNHLY and CDR2 is FYNNEI in the germline V gene. The CDR3 consists of 13 residues.

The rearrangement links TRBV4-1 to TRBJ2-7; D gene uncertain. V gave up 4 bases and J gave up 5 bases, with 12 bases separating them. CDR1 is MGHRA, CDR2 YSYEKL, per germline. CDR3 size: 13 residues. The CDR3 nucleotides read TGCGCCAGCAGCCCTCTTCCCCGGGACGAGCAGTACTTC. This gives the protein CASSPLPRDEQYF.

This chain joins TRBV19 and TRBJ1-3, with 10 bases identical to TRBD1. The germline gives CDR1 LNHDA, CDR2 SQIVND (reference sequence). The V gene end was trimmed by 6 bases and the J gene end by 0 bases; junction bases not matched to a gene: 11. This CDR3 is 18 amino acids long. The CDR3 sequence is CASSRGTGELSSGNTIYF. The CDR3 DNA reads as TGTGCCAGTAGCCGAGGGACAGGGGAACTCAGCTCTGGAAACACCATATATTTT.

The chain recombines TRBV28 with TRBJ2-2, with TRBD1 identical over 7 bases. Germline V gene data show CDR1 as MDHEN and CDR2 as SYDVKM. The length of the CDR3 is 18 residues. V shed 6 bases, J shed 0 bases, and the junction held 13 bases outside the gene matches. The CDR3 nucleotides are TGTGCCAGCAGCGGGGACAGACTACCAGCGACGAACACCGGGGAGCTGTTTTTT. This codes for CASSGDRLPATNTGELFF.

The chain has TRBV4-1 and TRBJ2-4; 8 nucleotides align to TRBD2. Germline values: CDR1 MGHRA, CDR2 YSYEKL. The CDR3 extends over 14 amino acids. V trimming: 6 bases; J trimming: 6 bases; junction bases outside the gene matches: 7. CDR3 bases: TGCGCCAGCAGACTAGCGGAGTCGAGAAACATTCAGTACTTC. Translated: CASRLAESRNIQYF.

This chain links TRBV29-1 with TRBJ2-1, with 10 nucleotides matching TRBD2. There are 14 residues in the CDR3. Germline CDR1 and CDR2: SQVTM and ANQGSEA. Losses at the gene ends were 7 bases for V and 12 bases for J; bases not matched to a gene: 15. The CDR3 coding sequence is TGCAGCGCCGAAGGTCTAGCGGGAGATGGGTGGCAGTTCTTC. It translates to CSAEGLAGDGWQFF.

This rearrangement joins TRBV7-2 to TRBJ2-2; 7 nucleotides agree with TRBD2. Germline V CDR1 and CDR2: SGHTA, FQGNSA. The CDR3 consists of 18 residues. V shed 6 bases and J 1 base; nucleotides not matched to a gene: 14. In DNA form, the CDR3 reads TGTGCCAGCAGGAACCGTCTCGGGGGGAGACGGAACACCGGGGAGCTGTTTTTT. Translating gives CASRNRLGGRRNTGELFF. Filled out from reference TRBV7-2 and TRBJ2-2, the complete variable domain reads GAGVSQSPSNKVTEKGKDVELRCDPISGHTALYWYRQSLGQGLEFLIYFQGNSAPDKSGLPSDRFSAERTGGSVSTLTIQRTQQEDSAVYLCASRNRLGGRRNTGELFFGEGSRLTVL.

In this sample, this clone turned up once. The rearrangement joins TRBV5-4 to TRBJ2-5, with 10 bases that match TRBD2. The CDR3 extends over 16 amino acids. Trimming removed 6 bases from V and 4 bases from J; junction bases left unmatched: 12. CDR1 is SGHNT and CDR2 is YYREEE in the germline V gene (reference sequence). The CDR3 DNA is TGTGCCAGCATCTCGCGGAGCGGGAGGGGGGGAGAGACCCAGTACTTC. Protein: CASISRSGRGGETQYF.

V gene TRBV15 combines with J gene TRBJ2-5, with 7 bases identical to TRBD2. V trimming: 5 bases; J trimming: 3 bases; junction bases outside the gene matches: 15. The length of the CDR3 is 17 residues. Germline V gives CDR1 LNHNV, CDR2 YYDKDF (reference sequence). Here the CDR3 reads CATSAYPVGGMEETQYF. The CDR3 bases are TGTGCCACCAGCGCCTACCCAGTGGGGGGGATGGAAGAGACCCAGTACTTC.

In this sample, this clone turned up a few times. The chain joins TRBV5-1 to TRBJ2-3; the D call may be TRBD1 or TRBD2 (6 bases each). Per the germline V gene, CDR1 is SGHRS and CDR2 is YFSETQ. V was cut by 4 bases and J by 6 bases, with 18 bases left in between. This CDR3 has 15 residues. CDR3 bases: TGCGCCAGCAGCCCCGGGGGCGGCGGTCGGGATACGCAGTATTTT. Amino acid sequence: CASSPGGGGRDTQYF.

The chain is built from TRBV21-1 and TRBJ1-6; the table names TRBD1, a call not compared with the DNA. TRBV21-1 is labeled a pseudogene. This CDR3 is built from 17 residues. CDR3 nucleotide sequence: TGTGCCAGCAGCAAAGGGACAGGGGGGGGCAAAACTTCACCCCTCCACTTT. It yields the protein CASSKGTGGGKTSPLHF.

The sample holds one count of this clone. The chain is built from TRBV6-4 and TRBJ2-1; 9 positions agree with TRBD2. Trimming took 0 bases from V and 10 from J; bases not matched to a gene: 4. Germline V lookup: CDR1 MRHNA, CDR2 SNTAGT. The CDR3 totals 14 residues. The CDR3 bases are TGTGCCAGCAGTGACTCTAGCGGGGGTGGGGAGCAGTTCTTC. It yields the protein CASSDSSGGGEQFF.

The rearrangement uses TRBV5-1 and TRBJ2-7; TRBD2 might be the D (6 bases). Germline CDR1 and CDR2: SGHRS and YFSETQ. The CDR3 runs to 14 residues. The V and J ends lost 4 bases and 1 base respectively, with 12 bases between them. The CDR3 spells CASSQTAGSYEQYF. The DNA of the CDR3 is TGCGCCAGCAGCCAGACCGCGGGGTCCTACGAGCAGTACTTC.